Sequencing of this TCR beta chain was carried out in a study of cytomegalovirus exposure and HLA in healthy donors. Notes on the study in general: Later analysis suggested most CMV-associated TCR beta chains were HLA-restricted.

This clone was seen more than once but under ten times. The antigen is not known. V lost 3 bases and J lost 2; bases outside the gene matches: 7. CDR1 and CDR2 from the germline V gene are SGHRS and YFSETQ. The CDR3 consists of 16 residues. The PCR contained 60 Vbeta and 13 Jbeta primers. The repertoire was sequenced with immunoSEQ multiplex PCR; TCRdb's copy has only in-frame clones and lacks some. The sample lists about 170,000 clones; about three quarters were seen once. Sample: PBMCs. This sequence originates from a female donor in good health and CMV-seronegative. The chain employs TRBV5-1 and TRBJ2-5; 10 bases align to TRBD2. The CDR3 is CASSWPGLAPQETQYF. CDR3 nucleotide sequence: TGCGCCAGCAGCTGGCCGGGACTAGCGCCTCAAGAGACCCAGTACTTC.